A single T cell receptor beta chain is shown here with its context. This record comes from a study of blood T cell repertoires in COVID-19. Study-level information: Collection of acute and convalescent COVID-19 samples took place in the United States, Italy and Spain. The cDNA or gDNA used as material had been derived from T cells, B-cell-depleted T cells, or PBMCs.

Original handling: Reference gene primer amplification gave estimated nucleated cell counts. Using immunoSEQ multiplex PCR, the repertoire was profiled, and TCRdb retains in-frame clones only, with some absent. V and J calls and clone size are as listed in that table; D and trimming were resolved from the DNA. Counted here are more than 85,000 clones, more than 75% occurring once; the ten biggest clones make up 3%. Material: peripheral blood. The TCR comes from a man aged 45-60 years with active or convalescent COVID-19.

The CDR3 DNA is TGTGCCAGCAGCCTCGACAGAGCCTCCTACGAGCAGTACTTC. Translating gives CASSLDRASYEQYF. The chain has TRBV7-2 and TRBJ2-7; possibly TRBD1 for D (5 bases). V was pared by 5 bases and J by 0 bases, with 11 bases between. The CDR3 totals 14 residues. Germline V CDR1 and CDR2: SGHTA, FQGNSA.